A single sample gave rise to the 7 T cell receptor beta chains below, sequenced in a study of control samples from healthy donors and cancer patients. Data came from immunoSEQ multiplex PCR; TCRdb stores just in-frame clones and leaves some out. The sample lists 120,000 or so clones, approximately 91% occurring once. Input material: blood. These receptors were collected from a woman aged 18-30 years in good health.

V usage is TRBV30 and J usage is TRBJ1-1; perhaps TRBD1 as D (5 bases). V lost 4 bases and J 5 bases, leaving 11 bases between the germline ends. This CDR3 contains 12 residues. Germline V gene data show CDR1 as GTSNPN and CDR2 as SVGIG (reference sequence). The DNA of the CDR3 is TGTGCCTGGAATCCAGGGAGGACTGAAGCTTTCTTT. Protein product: CAWNPGRTEAFF.

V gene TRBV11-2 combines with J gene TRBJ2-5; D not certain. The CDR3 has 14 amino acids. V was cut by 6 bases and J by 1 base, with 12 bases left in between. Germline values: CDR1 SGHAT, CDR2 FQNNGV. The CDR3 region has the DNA TGTGCCAGCAGTAGGGATCCGGCCCAAGAGACCCAGTACTTC. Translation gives CASSRDPAQETQYF. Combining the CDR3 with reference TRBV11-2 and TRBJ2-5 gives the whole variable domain EAGVAQSPRYKIIEKRQSVAFWCNPISGHATLYWYQQILGQGPKLLIQFQNNGVVDDSQLPKDRFSAERLKGVDSTLKIQPAKLEDSAVYLCASSRDPAQETQYFGPGTRLLVL.

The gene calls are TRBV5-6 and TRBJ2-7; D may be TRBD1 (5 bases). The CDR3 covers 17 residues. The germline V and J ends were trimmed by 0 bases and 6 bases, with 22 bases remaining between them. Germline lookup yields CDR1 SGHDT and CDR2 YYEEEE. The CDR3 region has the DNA TGTGCCAGCAGCTTGGCGTGGACCCTACAACTAAGGGGCGAGCAGTACTTC. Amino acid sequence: CASSLAWTLQLRGEQYF.

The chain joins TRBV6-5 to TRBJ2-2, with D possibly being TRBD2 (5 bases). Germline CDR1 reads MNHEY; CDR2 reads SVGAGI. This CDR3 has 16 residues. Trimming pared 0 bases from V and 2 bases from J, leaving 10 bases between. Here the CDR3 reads CASSYSRRTNTGELFF. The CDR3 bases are TGTGCCAGCAGTTACTCTAGACGGACTAACACCGGGGAGCTGTTTTTT.

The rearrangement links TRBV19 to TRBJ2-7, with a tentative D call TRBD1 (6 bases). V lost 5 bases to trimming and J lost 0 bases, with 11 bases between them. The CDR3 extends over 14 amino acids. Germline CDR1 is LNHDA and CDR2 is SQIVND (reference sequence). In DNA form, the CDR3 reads TGTGCCAGTAGTCAGGGGCTTACCTCCTACGAGCAGTACTTC. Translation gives CASSQGLTSYEQYF. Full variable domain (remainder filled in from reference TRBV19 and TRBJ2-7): DGGITQSPKYLFRKEGQNVTLSCEQNLNHDAMYWYRQDPGQGLRLIYYSQIVNDFQKGDIAEGYSVSREKKESFPLTVTSAQKNPTAFYLCASSQGLTSYEQYFGPGTRLTVT.

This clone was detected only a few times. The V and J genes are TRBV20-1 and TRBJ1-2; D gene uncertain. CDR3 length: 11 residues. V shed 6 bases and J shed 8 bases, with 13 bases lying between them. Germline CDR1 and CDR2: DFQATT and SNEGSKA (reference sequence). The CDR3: CSAKELRGYTF. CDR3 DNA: TGCAGTGCAAAAGAGTTGAGGGGCTACACCTTC.

CDR3 nucleotides: TGTGCCACCAGTGATTCAGCCAGGGTTGGGGGTGAAAAACTGTTTTTT. Translating it yields CATSDSARVGGEKLFF. V and J are TRBV24-1 and TRBJ1-4, with a tentative D call TRBD1 (5 bases). V was clipped by 2 bases and J by 7 bases, with 16 bases between them. Germline CDR1 reads KGHDR; CDR2 reads SFDVKD. This CDR3 has 16 amino acids.